Below are 26 T cell receptor beta chains sequenced from a single sample in a study of blood T cell repertoires in COVID-19. The data were produced by immunoSEQ multiplex PCR, yet TCRdb's version contains in-frame clones alone and is incomplete. The sample shows some 220,000 clones, under 85% of them seen only once. Sequenced sample: peripheral blood. The receptor source for this set is a woman aged 25 to 39 with COVID-19, enrolled during active disease.

This rearrangement joins TRBV6-5 to TRBJ2-1; D gene unclear. Germline CDR1 MNHEY, CDR2 SVGAGI. The ends were cut back, 7 bases at V and 10 bases at J, with 20 bases in the middle. The CDR3 runs to 14 residues. The CDR3 sequence: CASKGSPPLGEQFF. CDR3 in DNA: TGTGCCAGCAAAGGTAGCCCTCCTCTCGGAGAGCAGTTCTTC.

This sequence joins TRBV27 and TRBJ1-6; D unresolved. In germline, CDR1 is MNHEY, CDR2 SMNVEV (reference sequence). This CDR3 spans 13 amino acids. Trimming cost V 3 bases and J 3 bases, with 3 bases left between them. The CDR3 nucleotides are TGTGCCAGCAGTTTTATCTATAATTCACCCCTCCACTTT. Translating gives CASSFIYNSPLHF.

This clone was recorded only once. V gene TRBV3-1 (or the pseudogene TRBV3-2) combines with J gene TRBJ2-7, with D perhaps TRBD1 (5 bases). The V and J ends lost 1 base and 3 bases respectively, with 7 bases between them. The germline V gene has CDR1 LGHDT and CDR2 YNNKEL (reference sequence). The CDR3 is 13 amino acids. As DNA, the CDR3 is TGTGCCAGCAGCCAAGCCACAGGCTACGAGCAGTACTTC. Amino acids: CASSQATGYEQYF.

The chain links TRBV27 to TRBJ2-3; 8 bases are a match to TRBD1. The CDR3 consists of 14 residues. V lost 5 bases and J lost 2; bases outside the gene matches: 3. The germline gives CDR1 MNHEY, CDR2 SMNVEV (reference sequence). The CDR3 here is CASSGQGPTDTQYF. The CDR3 DNA reads as TGTGCCAGCAGTGGACAGGGTCCCACAGATACGCAGTATTTT.

The chain recombines TRBV7-2 with TRBJ2-1; 15 bases align to TRBD2. The CDR3 sequence is 18 residues long. The trim removed 0 bases at V and 10 bases at J, leaving 10 bases unmatched. Looked up from germline, CDR1 is SGHTA and CDR2 is FQGNSA. CDR3 residues: CASSLASRTSGGAREQFF. For the CDR3, the DNA is TGTGCCAGCAGCTTAGCTAGTAGGACTAGCGGGGGGGCTCGGGAGCAGTTCTTC.

The chain uses TRBV18 and TRBJ2-7; D is uncertain. V lost 1 base to trimming and J lost 5 bases, with 15 bases between them. CDR1 KGHSH and CDR2 LQKENI come from the germline V gene. The CDR3 runs to 15 residues. Written as DNA, the CDR3 is TGTGCCAGCTCACCACGCCGGCAGGATGCCCACGAGCAGTACTTC. It specifies CASSPRRQDAHEQYF. Full variable domain (rest looked up from reference TRBV18 and TRBJ2-7): NAGVMQNPRHLVRRRGQEARLRCSPMKGHSHVYWYRQLPEEGLKFMVYLQKENIIDESGMPKERFSAEFPKEGPSILRIQQVVRGDSAAYFCASSPRRQDAHEQYFGPGTRLTVT.

The J gene is TRBJ2-3, the V gene TRBV6-5; D may be TRBD2 (5 bases). The CDR3 consists of 16 residues. CDR1 is MNHEY, CDR2 SVGAGI, per germline. Trimming removed 0 bases at V and 4 bases at J, with 14 bases between. The CDR3 coding sequence is TGTGCCAGCAGTTACTCGAACAATTTGAGGGCAGATACGCAGTATTTT. Encoded protein: CASSYSNNLRADTQYF.

The V and J genes are TRBV5-4 and TRBJ1-1; D call uncertain. The CDR3 has 13 amino acids. Looked up from germline, CDR1 is SGHNT and CDR2 is YYREEE (reference sequence). V gave up 4 bases and J gave up 6 bases, with 13 bases separating them. The CDR3 bases are TGTGCCAGCAGCCGACCCGGGGTCCCTGAAGCTTTCTTT. This gives the protein CASSRPGVPEAFF.

This clone came up once. The chain combines TRBV7-2 with TRBJ2-3; 7 bases agree with TRBD2. The ends lost 4 bases at V and 6 bases at J; junction bases unmatched: 16. CDR3 length equals 17 residues. From germline, CDR1 is SGHTA and CDR2 FQGNSA. The CDR3 nucleotides are TGTGCCAGCAGCTCTAGACTAGCCGGGAGTCATCGGGATACGCAGTATTTT. This gives the protein CASSSRLAGSHRDTQYF.

This clone was found once. This chain uses TRBV13 with TRBJ2-5; D is perhaps TRBD1 (7 bases). V dropped 5 bases and J dropped 5 bases, with 15 bases sitting between them. Germline-derived CDR1 and CDR2 are PRHDT and FYEKMQ (reference sequence). There are 14 residues in the CDR3. The CDR3 DNA follows: TGTGCCAGCAGCCCGCGGGACAGTCGGGAGACCCAGTACTTC. Translation gives CASSPRDSRETQYF. Complete variable domain (other parts from reference TRBV13 and TRBJ2-5): AAGVIQSPRHLIKEKRETATLKCYPIPRHDTVYWYQQGPGQDPQFLISFYEKMQSDKGSIPDRFSAQQFSDYHSELNMSSLELGDSALYFCASSPRDSRETQYFGPGTRLLVL.

This rearrangement joins TRBV6-6 to TRBJ2-7; possible D gene TRBD2, 6 bases. With 8 bases removed from V and 0 bases from J, the gap between germline ends came to 14 bases. This CDR3 is built from 14 residues. Germline CDR1 MNHNY, CDR2 SVGAGI (reference sequence). Here the CDR3 reads CASGRSSGSYEQYF. The CDR3 coding sequence is TGTGCCAGCGGCAGGAGTAGCGGCTCCTACGAGCAGTACTTC.

The rearrangement joins TRBV3-1 (or the pseudogene TRBV3-2) to TRBJ2-5, with no clear D. This CDR3 contains 15 residues. Looked up from germline, CDR1 is LGHDT and CDR2 is YNNKEL (reference sequence). The V and J ends lost 0 bases and 2 bases respectively, with 10 bases between them. CDR3 DNA: TGTGCCAGCAGCCAAGAACCAGTCGGGCAAGAGACCCAGTACTTC. Protein product: CASSQEPVGQETQYF.

Written as DNA, the CDR3 is TGTGCCAGCAGCCCCAGGGGCGGGAGAGGCACCGGGGAGCTGTTTTTT. Protein: CASSPRGGRGTGELFF. The rearrangement joins TRBV7-3 to TRBJ2-2, with D perhaps matching TRBD2 (7 bases). The germline gives CDR1 SGHTA, CDR2 FQGTGA. V was pared by 5 bases and J by 4 bases, with 17 bases between. This CDR3 contains 16 residues.

The chain carries TRBV6-2 or TRBV6-3 and TRBJ1-4; possible D gene TRBD1, 6 bases. From germline, CDR1 is MNHEY and CDR2 SVGEGT. The CDR3 has 15 amino acids. V shed 4 bases and J shed 7 bases, with 16 bases lying between them. CDR3 sequence reads: CASSSLPTGSEKLFF. The CDR3 nucleotides read TGTGCCAGCAGTTCTCTACCGACAGGCAGTGAAAAACTGTTTTTT.

The chain links TRBV3-1 (or the pseudogene TRBV3-2) to TRBJ2-3; the match to TRBD1 covers 8 bases. Germline CDR1 and CDR2: LGHDT and YNNKEL (reference sequence). Trimming removed 7 bases from V and 7 bases from J; junction bases left unmatched: 13. The CDR3 runs to 15 residues. DNA of the CDR3: TGTGCCAGCACCCTAATGGCAGGGGGCAGGAATACGCAGTATTTT. Protein: CASTLMAGGRNTQYF.

The chain combines TRBV18 with TRBJ1-2; 7 nucleotides align to TRBD1. CDR1 and CDR2 (germline): KGHSH, LQKENI. There are 14 residues in the CDR3. Germline trimming cut 5 bases from V and 7 bases from J; bases unmatched to any gene: 10. This CDR3 reads CASSKSTGNIGYTF. DNA of the CDR3: TGTGCCAGCTCAAAATCGACAGGGAACATTGGCTACACCTTC.

The chain recombines TRBV18 with TRBJ2-3; D is ambiguous. The CDR3 contains 13 residues. Per germline, CDR1 KGHSH and CDR2 LQKENI. V was clipped by 0 bases and J by 2 bases, with 3 bases between them. CDR3 coding DNA: TGTGCCAGCTCACCACCTAACACAGATACGCAGTATTTT. This sequence encodes CASSPPNTDTQYF.

This chain links TRBV28 with TRBJ2-7; 8 bases are shared with TRBD1. The V gene end was trimmed by 6 bases and the J gene end by 5 bases; junction bases not matched to a gene: 9. Germline V gene data show CDR1 as MDHEN and CDR2 as SYDVKM. The CDR3 contains 14 residues. CDR3 region: CASSRAGGSHEQYF. The DNA of the CDR3 is TGTGCCAGCAGCAGGGCAGGGGGCAGCCACGAGCAGTACTTC.

The V gene is TRBV6-5, the J gene TRBJ1-5; 9 bases agree with TRBD1. The junction had 6 bases not matched to a gene; V was cut back by 6 bases and J by 9 bases. This CDR3 comprises 13 residues. Germline-derived CDR1 and CDR2 are MNHEY and SVGAGI. CDR3 residues: CASRNRGQGPQHF. The CDR3 coding sequence is TGTGCCAGCAGAAACAGGGGGCAGGGGCCCCAGCATTTT.

This chain links TRBV5-5 with TRBJ2-7, with TRBD1 matching over 8 bases. The V gene's germline CDR1 is SGHKS and CDR2 YYEKEE (reference sequence). Unmatched junction bases numbered 12, after V lost 4 bases and J lost 0 bases. CDR3 length equals 17 residues. The CDR3, as DNA: TGTGCCAGCAGCCGGTGGGGCGGGACAGGTAACTCCTACGAGCAGTACTTC. Amino acid sequence: CASSRWGGTGNSYEQYF.

The chain carries TRBV3-1 (or the pseudogene TRBV3-2) and TRBJ1-1, with TRBD1 matching over 10 bases. This CDR3 comprises 14 residues. The V gene end was trimmed by 6 bases and the J gene end by 3 bases; junction bases not matched to a gene: 4. From germline, CDR1 is LGHDT and CDR2 YNNKEL (reference sequence). CDR3 protein: CASSLTGGDTEAFF. CDR3 nucleotides: TGTGCCAGCAGTCTGACAGGGGGCGACACTGAAGCTTTCTTT.

The rearrangement uses TRBV28 and TRBJ2-5; 7 nucleotides align to TRBD2. Trimming cost V 4 bases and J 3 bases; bases outside gene matches: 8. CDR1 is MDHEN, CDR2 SYDVKM, per germline. The CDR3 is made up of 15 amino acids. CDR3 residues: CASSSAGAGKETQYF. The CDR3 region has the DNA TGTGCCAGCAGTTCCGCGGGAGCGGGGAAAGAGACCCAGTACTTC.

The V gene is TRBV18, the J gene TRBJ2-5; 15 bases are shared with TRBD2. Germline V gives CDR1 KGHSH, CDR2 LQKENI. V lost 4 bases, J lost 4 bases, and 16 bases stayed unmatched. CDR3 length: 20 residues. The CDR3 DNA follows: TGTGCCAGCTCACTATTATCTGGACTAGCGGGAGGGCGAAGTGGAGAGACCCAGTACTTC. Its protein is CASSLLSGLAGGRSGETQYF.

This chain joins TRBV6-1 and TRBJ2-4; 11 nucleotides match TRBD2. In germline, CDR1 is MNHNS, CDR2 SASEGT. This CDR3 is built from 23 residues. V dropped 1 base and J dropped 0; count of bases not matched to a gene: 20. The CDR3 is CASSEVGRGGLAGPLLAKNIQYF. CDR3 nucleotides: TGTGCCAGCAGTGAAGTCGGCAGAGGAGGACTAGCGGGTCCACTACTAGCCAAAAACATTCAGTACTTC.

The chain links TRBV7-9 to TRBJ1-2, with TRBD1 identical over 7 bases. This CDR3 has 12 residues. The germline V gene has CDR1 SEHNR and CDR2 FQNEAQ (reference sequence). The trim removed 8 bases at V and 8 bases at J, leaving 8 bases unmatched. The CDR3 DNA is TGTGCCAGCCCAGGGGGATTAAAGGGCTACACCTTC. Translated, it gives CASPGGLKGYTF.

V is TRBV15 and J is TRBJ1-3, with D perhaps TRBD1 (6 bases). The CDR3 extends over 16 amino acids. Germline V gene data show CDR1 as LNHNV and CDR2 as YYDKDF (reference sequence). The germline V and J ends were trimmed by 1 base and 4 bases, with 14 bases remaining between them. The CDR3 DNA is TGTGCCACCAGCAGAGTTGGCAGGGGTTCCGGAAACACCATATATTTT. This sequence encodes CATSRVGRGSGNTIYF.